The clone carrying this T cell receptor beta chain has a handful of counts. Its antigen is as yet unknown. All patients relapsed after autologous stem cell transplantation, and brentuximab vedotin exposure varied. When best responses were assessed, they were complete response, partial response or progressive disease. This specimen comes from a study of PD-1 blockade in classical Hodgkin lymphoma. Across the whole study: Nivolumab dosed at 3 mg/kg went to patients intravenously every 2 weeks.

V gave up 2 bases and J gave up 4 bases, with 14 bases separating them. Germline assignment: CDR1 MNHNS and CDR2 SASEGT. The CDR3 has 15 residues. Repertoires were generated with immunoSEQ multiplex PCR, while TCRdb's copy carries only in-frame clones and drops some. The table records 13,000 or so clones, 80% of them present only once. Findings and caveats of the study: Complete responders' baseline diversity resembled that of newly diagnosed patients. A significant rise in TCR diversity by C4D1 was seen for CD4+ but not CD8+ cells.

The sequence derives from a human donor with classical Hodgkin lymphoma. The V call is TRBV6-1, the J call TRBJ1-1; unclear D gene. The specimen comprised peripheral blood mononuclear cells (PBMCs), sampled at baseline. The CDR3 loop reads CASSERQAPGTEAFF. The CDR3 DNA sequence: TGTGCCAGCAGTGAACGCCAGGCCCCCGGCACTGAAGCTTTCTTT.